This TCR beta chain came from a study of cytomegalovirus exposure and HLA in healthy donors. Notes on the study in general: It was assumed in the presence/absence analyses that sequencing depth was roughly uniform across donors. An observed cluster of highly shared sequence variants was recorded as a likely sequencing artifact.

A note on this clone: Its antigen remains unknown.

V trimming: 5 bases; J trimming: 8 bases; junction bases outside the gene matches: 17. The CDR3 is 16 residues long. The V gene's germline CDR1 is MGHDK and CDR2 SYGVNS. The PCR had 60 Vbeta and 13 Jbeta primers. Some clones are missing from TCRdb's copy, which holds only in-frame ones; the method was immunoSEQ multiplex PCR. The sample has 150,000 to 200,000 clones; over 70% are singletons. V usage is TRBV25-1 and J usage is TRBJ1-2; 7 nucleotides match TRBD1. The specimen sequenced was PBMCs. The receptor comes from a man aged 18 to 30 in good health and CMV-seronegative. This CDR3 reads CASSNHGRTGAGGYTF. Here the CDR3 DNA reads TGTGCCAGCAGTAACCATGGGCGGACAGGCGCAGGAGGCTACACCTTC.